This T cell receptor beta chain was captured by sequencing in a study of T cells in women clearing cervical HPV infection. The overall study: Control women cleared a single incident HPV16 infection within 12 months. Controls gave blood once infection was undetectable; cases at lesion identification. Study outcomes and limitations: Richness plus V gene abundances separated cases from controls with AUC about 0.8.

Turning to this clone: Its antigen is currently unknown. From the germline J gene comes the end of the CDR3, since the read stops 3 residues before it.

Average input was around 1,200 ng genomic DNA for immunoSEQ TCR beta CDR3 amplification. The repertoire was sequenced with immunoSEQ multiplex PCR; TCRdb's copy has only in-frame clones and lacks some. This listing includes tens of thousands of clones. The germline V gene encodes CDR1 SGHRS and CDR2 YFSETQ. The CDR3 totals 14 residues. Trimming shortened V by 4 bases and J by 6 bases, and 17 bases separated the two germline ends. What was sequenced was blood buffy coat. This clonotype was sampled from a woman aged 18 to 75 with a cervical HPV16 infection that either progressed to CIN3+ or cleared (not recorded which). V gene TRBV5-1 combines with J gene TRBJ2-7, with D tentatively TRBD2 (6 bases). CDR3 bases read: TGCGCCAGCAGCCCACAAAGACTAGTTGCCGAG. As protein: CASSPQRLVAE. In full, the CDR3 is CASSPQRLVAEQYF.